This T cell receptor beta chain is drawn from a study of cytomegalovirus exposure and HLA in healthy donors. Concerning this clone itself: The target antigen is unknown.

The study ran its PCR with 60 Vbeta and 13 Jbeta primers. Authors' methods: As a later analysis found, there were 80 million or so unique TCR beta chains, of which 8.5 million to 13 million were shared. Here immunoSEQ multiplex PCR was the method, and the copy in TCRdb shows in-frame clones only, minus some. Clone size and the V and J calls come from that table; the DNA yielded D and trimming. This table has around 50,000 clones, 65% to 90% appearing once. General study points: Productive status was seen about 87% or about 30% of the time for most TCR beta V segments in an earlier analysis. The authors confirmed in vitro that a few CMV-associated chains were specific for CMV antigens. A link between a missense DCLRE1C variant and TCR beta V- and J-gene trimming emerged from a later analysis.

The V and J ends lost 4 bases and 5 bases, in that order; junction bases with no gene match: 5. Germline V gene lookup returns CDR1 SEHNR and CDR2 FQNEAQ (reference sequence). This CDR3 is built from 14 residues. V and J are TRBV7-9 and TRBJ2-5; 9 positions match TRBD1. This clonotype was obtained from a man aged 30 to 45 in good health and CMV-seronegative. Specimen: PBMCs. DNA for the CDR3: TGTGCCAGCAGCTCCCGGGACAGGGTTGAGACCCAGTACTTC. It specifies CASSSRDRVETQYF.